This T cell receptor beta chain is drawn from a study of CD8+CD57+ T cells in acquired aplastic anemia. Turning to the study itself: Sorted CD4+ and CD8+ cells gave an average of approximately 3 ug of DNA. Findings and limits, study-wide: Patients were compared with controls for CD8+ Simpson's diversity, and no significant difference emerged. Around 27 CD8+ CDR3 sequences occurred in both the patients and the controls.

Patients picked for sequencing had shown CD8+CD57+ cell expansion detected by flow cytometry. Severe acquired aplastic anemia was present in all patients. This clonotype showed up many times. What it recognizes is unknown. Germline V gene sequence: CDR1 SGHDN, CDR2 FVKESK. J was trimmed by 7 bases and V by 5 bases; bases with no gene match: 11. The CDR3 has 15 amino acids. TCR beta VDJ and CDR3 were profiled, and genomic DNA was the template. TCRdb re-derived calls from the reads in MiXCR, one entry per CDR3 protein. The sample holds 160,000 or so distinct CDR3 sequences, less than 60% seen once. Sequenced input: sorted CD4+, CD8+, or CD8+CD57+ T cells (not recorded which) from PBMCs. The TCR sequence derives from a human donor with aplastic anemia. V is TRBV14 and J is TRBJ2-1; TRBD1 matches at 7 bases. The CDR3 sequence: CASSNTGASGNEQFF. CDR3 nucleotides: TGTGCCAGCAGCAACACAGGGGCCTCTGGGAATGAGCAGTTCTTC.